One and the same sample provided the 7 T cell receptor beta chains below, sequenced in a study of cytomegalovirus exposure and HLA in healthy donors. The PCR ran on 60 Vbeta and 13 Jbeta primers. Libraries were prepared by immunoSEQ multiplex PCR; TCRdb keeps only in-frame clonotypes and omits some of them. The sample has about 150,000 clones; under 85% are singletons. Sequencing input: PBMCs. The receptors come from a man in his late teens or twenties in good health and CMV-seronegative.

This chain uses TRBV27 with TRBJ1-5; D might be TRBD1 (5 bases). This CDR3 region has 17 residues. V was cut by 3 bases and J by 2 bases, with 17 bases left in between. Germline V CDR1 and CDR2: MNHEY, SMNVEV (reference sequence). The CDR3 DNA sequence: TGTGCCAGCAGTTTGGGCAGGGCCGGTGGGCGCAATCAGCCCCAGCATTTT. As protein: CASSLGRAGGRNQPQHF.

The sample holds one count of this clone. This sequence joins TRBV7-9 and TRBJ1-3; 9 nucleotides line up with TRBD1. The CDR3 runs 16 residues. V trimming: 4 bases; J trimming: 2 bases; junction bases outside the gene matches: 6. In germline, CDR1 is SEHNR, CDR2 FQNEAQ (reference sequence). In DNA form, the CDR3 reads TGTGCCAGCAGCTCAAACCGGACAGGGGCTGGAAACACCATATATTTT. It is translated as CASSSNRTGAGNTIYF.

This clone was counted only a few times. This chain connects TRBV25-1 to TRBJ2-2; D unclear. The V end lost 4 bases, the J end lost 1 base, and 7 bases lay between the germline ends. Germline assignment: CDR1 MGHDK and CDR2 SYGVNS. The CDR3 contains 14 residues. CDR3 loop: CASSVSGNTGELFF. CDR3 coding DNA: TGTGCCAGCAGTGTATCAGGGAACACCGGGGAGCTGTTTTTT.

The rearrangement joins TRBV20-1 to TRBJ1-2; D gene ambiguous. V was pared by 5 bases and J by 10 bases, with 5 bases between. This CDR3 has 8 amino acids. CDR1 DFQATT and CDR2 SNEGSKA come from the germline V gene (reference sequence). CDR3 region: CSAGHYTF. CDR3 in DNA: TGCAGTGCTGGGCACTACACCTTC.

This clone was detected once. V is TRBV6-6 and J is TRBJ2-1; D uncertain. CDR1 and CDR2 (germline): MNHNY, SVGAGI (reference sequence). The CDR3 consists of 11 residues. Deletions cut 11 bases from V and 9 bases from J, with 14 bases between. The CDR3: CAQEPQREQFF. As DNA, the CDR3 is TGTGCCCAAGAGCCCCAGCGTGAGCAGTTCTTC.

The CDR3 loop reads CASRTTSGGPLTQYF. The CDR3 DNA sequence: TGTGCCAGTAGGACGACTAGCGGGGGGCCCCTTACGCAGTATTTT. V usage is TRBV19 and J usage is TRBJ2-3, with TRBD2 matching 13 bases. The CDR3 is 15 residues long. J gave up 8 bases and V 6 bases, and 8 bases lay outside the gene matches. Germline-derived CDR1 and CDR2 are LNHDA and SQIVND (reference sequence).

J is TRBJ2-5 and V is TRBV30, with TRBD2 as a possible D gene (6 bases). V shed 0 bases and J shed 4 bases, with 9 bases lying between them. This CDR3 region has 13 residues. CDR1 is GTSNPN and CDR2 is SVGIG in the germline V gene (reference sequence). The CDR3 bases are TGTGCCTGGAGTGTACTGGAGGGAGAGACCCAGTACTTC. Its protein is CAWSVLEGETQYF.